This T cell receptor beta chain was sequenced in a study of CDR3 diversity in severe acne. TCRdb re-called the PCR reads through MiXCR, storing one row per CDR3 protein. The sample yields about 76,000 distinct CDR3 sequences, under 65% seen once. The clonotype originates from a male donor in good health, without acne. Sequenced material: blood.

CDR3 DNA sequence: TGTGCCAGCAGTGTTTCAGGGTATGATCGTACGCAGTATTTT. Translated: CASSVSGYDRTQYF. The rearrangement uses TRBV2 and TRBJ2-3, with TRBD1 as a possible D gene (5 bases). Trimming shortened V by 4 bases and J by 8 bases, and 16 bases separated the two germline ends. CDR1 and CDR2 (germline): SNHLY, FYNNEI. The CDR3 is 14 residues long.